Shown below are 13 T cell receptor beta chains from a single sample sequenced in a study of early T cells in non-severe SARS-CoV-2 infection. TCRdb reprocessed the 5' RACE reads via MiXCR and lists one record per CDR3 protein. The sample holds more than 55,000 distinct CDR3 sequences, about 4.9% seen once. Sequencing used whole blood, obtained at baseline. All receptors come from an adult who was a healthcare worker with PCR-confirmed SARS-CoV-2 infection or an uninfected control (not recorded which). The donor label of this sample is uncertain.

The CDR3 is CASSSLAEETQYF. As DNA, the CDR3 is TGTGCCAGCAGCTCACTAGCGGAGGAGACCCAGTACTTC. This chain links TRBV11-3 with TRBJ2-5; 8 bases agree with TRBD2. Germline CDR1 and CDR2: SGHNT and YENEEA. V shed 4 bases and J 5 bases; nucleotides not matched to a gene: 3. This CDR3 region has 13 residues.

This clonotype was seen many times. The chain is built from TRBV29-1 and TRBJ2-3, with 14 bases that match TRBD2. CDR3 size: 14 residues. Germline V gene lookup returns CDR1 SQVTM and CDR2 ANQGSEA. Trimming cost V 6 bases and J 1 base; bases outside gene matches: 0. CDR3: CSVGLAGGTDTQYF. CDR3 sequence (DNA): TGCAGCGTGGGACTAGCGGGAGGCACAGATACGCAGTATTTT.

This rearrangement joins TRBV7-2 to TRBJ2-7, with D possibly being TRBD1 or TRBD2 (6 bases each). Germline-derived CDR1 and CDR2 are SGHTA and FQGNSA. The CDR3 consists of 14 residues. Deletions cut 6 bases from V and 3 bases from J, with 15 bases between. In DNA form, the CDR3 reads TGTGCCAGCAGGTCGGGGGCAGGGGTCTACGAGCAGTACTTC. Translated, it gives CASRSGAGVYEQYF.

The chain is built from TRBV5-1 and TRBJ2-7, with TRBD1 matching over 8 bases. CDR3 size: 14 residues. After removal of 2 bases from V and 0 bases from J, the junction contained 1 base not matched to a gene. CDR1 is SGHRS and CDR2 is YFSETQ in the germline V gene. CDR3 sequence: CASSLQGDSYEQYF. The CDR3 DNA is TGCGCCAGCAGCTTACAGGGGGACTCCTACGAGCAGTACTTC.

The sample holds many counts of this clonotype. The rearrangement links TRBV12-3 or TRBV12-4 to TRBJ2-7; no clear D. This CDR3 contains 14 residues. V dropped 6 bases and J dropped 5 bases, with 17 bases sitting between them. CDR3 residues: CASRVDLGGDEQYF. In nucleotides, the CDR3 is TGTGCCAGCAGGGTTGACTTGGGTGGGGACGAGCAGTACTTC.

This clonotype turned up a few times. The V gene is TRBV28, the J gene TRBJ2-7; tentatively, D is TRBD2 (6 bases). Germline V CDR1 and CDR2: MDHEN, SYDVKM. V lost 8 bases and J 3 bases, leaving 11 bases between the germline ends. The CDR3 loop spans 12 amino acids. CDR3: CASRDSLYEQYF. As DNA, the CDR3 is TGTGCCAGCCGGGACTCTCTCTACGAGCAGTACTTC. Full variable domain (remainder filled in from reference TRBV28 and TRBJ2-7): DVKVTQSSRYLVKRTGEKVFLECVQDMDHENMFWYRQDPGLGLRLIYFSYDVKMKEKGDIPEGYSVSREKKERFSLILESASTNQTSMYLCASRDSLYEQYFGPGTRLTVT.

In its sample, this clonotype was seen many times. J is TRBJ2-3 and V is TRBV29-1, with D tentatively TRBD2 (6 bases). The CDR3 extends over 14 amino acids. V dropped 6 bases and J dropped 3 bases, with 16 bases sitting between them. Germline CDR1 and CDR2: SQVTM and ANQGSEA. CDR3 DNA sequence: TGCAGCGTCCAAGGAGGAGGGGCGACAGATACGCAGTATTTT. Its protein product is CSVQGGGATDTQYF.

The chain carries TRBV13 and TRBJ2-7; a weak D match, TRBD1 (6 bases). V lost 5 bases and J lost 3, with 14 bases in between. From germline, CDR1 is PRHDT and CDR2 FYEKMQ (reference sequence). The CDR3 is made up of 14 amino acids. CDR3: CASSPTTGDYEQYF. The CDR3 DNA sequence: TGTGCCAGCAGCCCCACGACAGGAGACTACGAGCAGTACTTC. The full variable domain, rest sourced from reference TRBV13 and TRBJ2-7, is AAGVIQSPRHLIKEKRETATLKCYPIPRHDTVYWYQQGPGQDPQFLISFYEKMQSDKGSIPDRFSAQQFSDYHSELNMSSLELGDSALYFCASSPTTGDYEQYFGPGTRLTVT.

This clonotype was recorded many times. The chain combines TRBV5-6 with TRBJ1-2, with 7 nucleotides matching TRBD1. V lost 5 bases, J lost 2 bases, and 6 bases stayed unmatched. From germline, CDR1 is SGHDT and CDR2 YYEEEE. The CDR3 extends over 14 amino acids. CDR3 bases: TGTGCCAGCAGAACGGGACAGCAGAACTATGGCTACACCTTC. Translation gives CASRTGQQNYGYTF.

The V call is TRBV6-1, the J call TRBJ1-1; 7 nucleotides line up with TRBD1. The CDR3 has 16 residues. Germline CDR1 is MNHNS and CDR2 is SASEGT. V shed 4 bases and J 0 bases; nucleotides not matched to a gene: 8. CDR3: CASSGRQGLMNTEAFF. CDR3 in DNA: TGTGCCAGCAGTGGGAGACAGGGCCTAATGAACACTGAAGCTTTCTTT.

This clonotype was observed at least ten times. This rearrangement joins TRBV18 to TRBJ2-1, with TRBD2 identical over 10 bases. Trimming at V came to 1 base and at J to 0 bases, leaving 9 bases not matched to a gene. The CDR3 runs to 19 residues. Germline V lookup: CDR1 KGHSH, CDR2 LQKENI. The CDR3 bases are TGTGCCAGCTCACCACTCTTAGCGGGGGGACCAAGCTCCTACAATGAGCAGTTCTTC. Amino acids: CASSPLLAGGPSSYNEQFF.

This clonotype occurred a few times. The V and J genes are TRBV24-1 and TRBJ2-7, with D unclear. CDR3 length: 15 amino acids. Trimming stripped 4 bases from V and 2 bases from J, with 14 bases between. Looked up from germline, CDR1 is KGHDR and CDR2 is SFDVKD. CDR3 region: CATSDPPSGAYEQYF. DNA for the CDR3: TGTGCCACCAGTGACCCCCCCTCTGGGGCCTACGAGCAGTACTTC.

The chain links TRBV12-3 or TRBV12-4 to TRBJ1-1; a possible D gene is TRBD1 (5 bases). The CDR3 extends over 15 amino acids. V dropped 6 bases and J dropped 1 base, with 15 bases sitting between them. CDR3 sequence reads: CASRRAGLSNTEAFF. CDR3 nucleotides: TGTGCCAGCAGAAGGGCGGGACTCTCGAACACTGAAGCTTTCTTT.